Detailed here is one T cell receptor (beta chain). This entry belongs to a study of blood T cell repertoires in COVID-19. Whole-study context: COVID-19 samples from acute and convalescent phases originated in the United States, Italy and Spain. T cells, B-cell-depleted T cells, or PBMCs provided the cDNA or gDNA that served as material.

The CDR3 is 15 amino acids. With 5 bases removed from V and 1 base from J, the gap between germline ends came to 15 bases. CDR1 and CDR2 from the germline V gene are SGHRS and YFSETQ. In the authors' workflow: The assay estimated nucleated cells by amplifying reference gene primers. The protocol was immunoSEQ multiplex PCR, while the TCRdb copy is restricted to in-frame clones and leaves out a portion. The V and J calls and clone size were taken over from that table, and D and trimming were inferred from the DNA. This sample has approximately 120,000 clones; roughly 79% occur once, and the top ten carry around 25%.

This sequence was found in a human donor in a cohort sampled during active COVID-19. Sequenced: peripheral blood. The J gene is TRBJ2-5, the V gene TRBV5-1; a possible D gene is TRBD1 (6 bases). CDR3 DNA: TGCGCCAGCAGGGACCGACTGGGGGCCCAAGAGACCCAGTACTTC. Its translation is CASRDRLGAQETQYF.